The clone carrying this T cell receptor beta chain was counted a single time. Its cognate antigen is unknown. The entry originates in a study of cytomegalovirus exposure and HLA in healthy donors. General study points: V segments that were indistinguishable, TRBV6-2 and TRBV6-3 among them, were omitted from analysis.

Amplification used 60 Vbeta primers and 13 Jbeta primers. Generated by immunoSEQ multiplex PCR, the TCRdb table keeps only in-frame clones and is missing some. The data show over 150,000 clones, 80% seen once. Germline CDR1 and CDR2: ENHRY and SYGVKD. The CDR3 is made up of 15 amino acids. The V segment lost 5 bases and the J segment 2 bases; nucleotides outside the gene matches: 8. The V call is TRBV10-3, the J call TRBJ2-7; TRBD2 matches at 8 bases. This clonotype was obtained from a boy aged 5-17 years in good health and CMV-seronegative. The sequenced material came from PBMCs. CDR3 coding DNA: TGTGCCATCAGTTTACTAGCGGATAAAACCTACGAGCAGTACTTC. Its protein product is CAISLLADKTYEQYF.